Shown below are 2 T cell receptor beta chains from a single sample sequenced in a study of early T cells in non-severe SARS-CoV-2 infection. TCRdb re-called the 5' RACE reads with MiXCR, one entry per CDR3 protein. The table includes tens of thousands of distinct CDR3 sequences, roughly 8.8% detected once. Sample: whole blood. Receptors originate from an adult who was a healthcare worker with PCR-confirmed SARS-CoV-2 infection or an uninfected control (not recorded which).

The chain is built from TRBV6-6 and TRBJ2-3; unclear D gene. Germline CDR1 and CDR2: MNHNY and SVGAGI (reference sequence). CDR3 length equals 14 residues. V shed 2 bases and J shed 2 bases, with 8 bases lying between them. CDR3 in amino acids: CASSYRTTTDTQYF. DNA for the CDR3: TGTGCCAGCAGTTACCGAACGACCACAGATACGCAGTATTTT.

This rearrangement joins TRBV2 to TRBJ2-3, with D unclear. Germline values: CDR1 SNHLY, CDR2 FYNNEI. This CDR3 contains 14 residues. Trimming took off 1 base at V and 4 bases at J, with 9 bases between the two ends. Here the CDR3 DNA reads TGTGCCAGCAGTGAAGTATCTAGGGCAGATACGCAGTATTTT. It encodes CASSEVSRADTQYF.